Following are 29 T cell receptor beta chains from one sample sequenced in a study of CD8 T cells in ankylosing spondylitis. Findings and caveats of the study: Several highly homologous variants made up a TCR beta motif, and this motif appeared characteristic of ankylosing spondylitis blood.

TCRdb ran MiXCR on the 5' RACE reads and lists one entry per CDR3 protein. The table includes some 130,000 distinct CDR3 sequences, 15% to 20% detected once. These receptors lack a known antigen. Sequencing was carried out using blood, either unsorted or a sorted T cell fraction (not recorded which). The source of these receptors is a male donor with ankylosing spondylitis.

The chain has TRBV10-3 and TRBJ2-1, with TRBD1 identical over 10 bases. CDR1 is ENHRY and CDR2 is SYGVKD in the germline V gene. Trimming cost V 7 bases and J 7 bases; bases outside gene matches: 1. The CDR3 is 12 amino acids. CDR3 nucleotide sequence: TGTGCCATCACGGGACAGGGGAATGAGCAGTTCTTC. This sequence encodes CAITGQGNEQFF.

This clonotype was counted only a few times. CDR3 nucleotides: TGCAGCGTGTTGGGTTTGAACACTGAAGCTTTCTTT. The encoded protein is CSVLGLNTEAFF. The rearrangement links TRBV29-1 to TRBJ1-1; no firm D call. V gave up 6 bases and J gave up 0 bases, with 8 bases separating them. The length of the CDR3 is 12 residues. The germline V gene encodes CDR1 SQVTM and CDR2 ANQGSEA.

This clonotype was picked up a small number of times. The chain links TRBV4-2 to TRBJ1-5; D is ambiguous. The germline V gene encodes CDR1 LGHNA and CDR2 YNFKEQ. Trimming stripped 0 bases from V and 5 bases from J, with 14 bases between. This CDR3 contains 16 residues. The CDR3 nucleotides are TGTGCCAGCAGCCAAGATCTTTACACAAGTTATCAGCCCCAGCATTTT. It translates to CASSQDLYTSYQPQHF.

The chain combines TRBV2 with TRBJ2-1; no firm D call. Germline CDR1 reads SNHLY; CDR2 reads FYNNEI. The V gene lost 6 bases and the J gene lost 6 bases, with 9 bases spanning the gap. The CDR3 extends over 12 amino acids. As DNA, the CDR3 is TGTGCCAGCAGCCGACTGGCCAATGAGCAGTTCTTC. Translating it yields CASSRLANEQFF.

This chain connects TRBV5-1 to TRBJ2-1; 10 nucleotides match TRBD2. Trimming cost V 4 bases and J 4 bases; bases outside gene matches: 5. CDR3 size: 15 residues. Germline loops: CDR1 SGHRS, CDR2 YFSETQ. The CDR3 DNA sequence: TGCGCCAGCAGCCACGGGACTAGCGTGTACAATGAGCAGTTCTTC. It is translated as CASSHGTSVYNEQFF.

The V and J genes are TRBV7-2 and TRBJ2-3; D is ambiguous. The V end was cut by 4 bases, the J end by 6 bases, with 11 bases between. Germline V gene lookup returns CDR1 SGHTA and CDR2 FQGNSA. CDR3 size: 13 residues. In nucleotides, the CDR3 is TGTGCCAGCAGCTCAGTGGTGGGGGATACGCAGTATTTT. This gives the protein CASSSVVGDTQYF.

The rearrangement joins TRBV30 to TRBJ2-5, with 8 bases identical to TRBD1. The ends lost 3 bases at V and 3 bases at J; junction bases unmatched: 3. This CDR3 has 13 amino acids. CDR1 GTSNPN and CDR2 SVGIG come from the germline V gene (reference sequence). CDR3 sequence: CAWSRTGKETQYF. CDR3 nucleotide sequence: TGTGCCTGGAGCCGGACAGGGAAAGAGACCCAGTACTTC.

This clonotype has a handful of counts. The V and J genes are TRBV5-5 and TRBJ2-7, with 7 bases fitting TRBD1. Germline V gene sequence: CDR1 SGHKS, CDR2 YYEKEE (reference sequence). Trimming took 4 bases from V and 7 from J; bases not matched to a gene: 8. CDR3 size: 13 residues. The CDR3 here is CASSLPGQSEQYF. The CDR3 coding sequence is TGTGCCAGCAGCCTACCGGGACAGTCTGAGCAGTACTTC.

The V and J genes are TRBV5-1 and TRBJ2-2; tentatively, D is TRBD1 or TRBD2 (5 bases each). The V gene lost 3 bases and the J gene lost 3 bases, with 30 bases spanning the gap. The CDR3 extends over 21 amino acids. Per germline, CDR1 SGHRS and CDR2 YFSETQ. The CDR3 sequence: CASSSPKRRDQEAKYTGELFF. DNA for the CDR3: TGCGCCAGCAGCTCTCCAAAACGCCGGGACCAAGAAGCGAAGTACACCGGGGAGCTGTTTTTT.

V gene TRBV27 combines with J gene TRBJ1-1; no firm D call. The CDR3 totals 14 residues. CDR1 and CDR2 (germline): MNHEY, SMNVEV (reference sequence). The ends were cut back, 3 bases at V and 0 bases at J, with 8 bases in the middle. Here the CDR3 DNA reads TGTGCCAGCAGTTTGCAGCAGATGAACACTGAAGCTTTCTTT. This sequence encodes CASSLQQMNTEAFF.

This clonotype was recorded a few times. The J gene is TRBJ2-3, the V gene TRBV6-5, with 11 bases aligning to TRBD2. V was clipped by 4 bases and J by 6 bases; unmatched bases: 9. CDR1 and CDR2 (germline): MNHEY, SVGAGI. The CDR3 is 16 residues long. The CDR3 nucleotides read TGTGCCAGCAGTTTCTCTTTAGCGGGAGGGGCCGATACGCAGTATTTT. This encodes CASSFSLAGGADTQYF.

This sequence joins TRBV6-2 or TRBV6-3 and TRBJ2-7, with 10 positions matching TRBD2. Germline V gives CDR1 MNHEY, CDR2 SVGEGT. V shed 0 bases, J shed 7 bases, and the junction held 6 bases outside the gene matches. This CDR3 region has 15 residues. The CDR3 DNA follows: TGTGCCAGCAGTTACTCGGGACTAGCGTCGGGGGAGCAGTACTTC. Amino acid sequence: CASSYSGLASGEQYF.

The rearrangement joins TRBV20-1 to TRBJ2-3, with 10 nucleotides matching TRBD2. Germline lookup yields CDR1 DFQATT and CDR2 SNEGSKA (reference sequence). The CDR3 is made up of 15 amino acids. The V segment lost 3 bases and the J segment 6 bases; nucleotides outside the gene matches: 9. The chain's CDR3 is CSASRLAGDWDTQYF. CDR3 bases: TGCAGTGCTAGTCGGCTAGCGGGGGATTGGGATACGCAGTATTTT.

This chain links TRBV29-1 with TRBJ1-4, with D possibly matching TRBD1 (5 bases). The length of the CDR3 is 12 residues. The germline gives CDR1 SQVTM, CDR2 ANQGSEA. Trimming left V 6 bases short and J 5 bases short, with 10 bases between. The CDR3 coding sequence is TGCAGCGTACCAGGGCAGAATGAAAAACTGTTTTTT. Amino acid sequence: CSVPGQNEKLFF.

A remark on this clonotype: Just one base apart from a much larger clone, this may be a read error. The chain couples TRBV7-3 to TRBJ2-1; no clear D gene. This CDR3 contains 13 residues. The germline V gene encodes CDR1 SGHTA and CDR2 FQGTGA. V was shortened by 1 base and J by 4 bases, with 5 bases between the two germline ends. The CDR3 DNA is TGTGCCAGCAGCTTAAATTTATACAATGAGCAGTTCTTC. It codes for CASSLNLYNEQFF.

This clonotype was detected a few times. The chain uses TRBV20-1 and TRBJ1-5, with D unclear. The CDR3 length is 14 residues. Germline CDR1 and CDR2: DFQATT and SNEGSKA (reference sequence). V was trimmed by 6 bases and J by 2 bases, leaving 14 bases between them. Written as DNA, the CDR3 is TGCAGTGCCACGGGGTCTCGGGGCAATCAGCCCCAGCATTTT. It yields the protein CSATGSRGNQPQHF.

This clonotype has a count of ten or more. The gene calls are TRBV12-3 or TRBV12-4 and TRBJ2-7, with 10 bases aligning to TRBD2. This CDR3 is built from 14 residues. The junction had 0 bases not matched to a gene; V was cut back by 4 bases and J by 0 bases. The CDR3 loop is CASSSSGSSYEQYF. CDR3 nucleotide sequence: TGTGCCAGCAGTTCTAGCGGGAGCTCCTACGAGCAGTACTTC.

The chain carries TRBV5-6 and TRBJ2-5; a possible D gene is TRBD1 (5 bases). The germline V and J ends were trimmed by 0 bases and 3 bases, with 9 bases remaining between them. The CDR3 runs 14 residues. Germline CDR1 is SGHDT and CDR2 is YYEEEE. The CDR3 coding sequence is TGTGCCAGCAGCTTGGTCAGGGCTGAAGAGACCCAGTACTTC. This encodes CASSLVRAEETQYF.

The J gene is TRBJ2-2, the V gene TRBV27; TRBD1 matches 7 bases. The germline V gene encodes CDR1 MNHEY and CDR2 SMNVEV (reference sequence). Germline trimming cut 6 bases from V and 1 base from J; bases unmatched to any gene: 11. This CDR3 is built from 17 residues. The CDR3 loop is CASSPDRVLENTGELFF. The CDR3 coding sequence is TGTGCCAGCAGCCCAGACAGGGTACTCGAGAACACCGGGGAGCTGTTTTTT.

This clonotype was counted ten times or more. V is TRBV20-1 and J is TRBJ2-7; TRBD1 aligns across 7 bases. The ends lost 4 bases at V and 2 bases at J; junction bases unmatched: 2. The germline CDR1 and CDR2 sequences are DFQATT and SNEGSKA (reference sequence). This CDR3 has 12 residues. Here the CDR3 DNA reads TGCAGTGCTACGGACAGGACCTACGAGCAGTACTTC. It yields the protein CSATDRTYEQYF.

The table lists this clonotype with a few counts. This rearrangement joins TRBV4-3 to TRBJ2-7, with 10 positions matching TRBD2. J was trimmed by 7 bases and V by 5 bases; bases with no gene match: 2. CDR1 is LGHNA and CDR2 is YSLEER in the germline V gene. The CDR3 contains 12 residues. CDR3 nucleotides: TGCGCCAGCAGCTCACTAGCGGGGGAGCAGTACTTC. Protein sequence: CASSSLAGEQYF.

This clonotype was seen more than once but under ten times. The V and J genes are TRBV12-3 or TRBV12-4 and TRBJ2-3, with D maybe TRBD2 (5 bases). Trimming removed 5 bases from V and 2 bases from J, with 17 bases in between. CDR3 size: 16 residues. The CDR3 region is CASSREAERLTDTQYF. DNA of the CDR3: TGTGCCAGCAGTAGGGAAGCGGAGCGCCTCACAGATACGCAGTATTTT.

In its sample, this clonotype was seen a few times. This chain uses TRBV7-9 with TRBJ2-3; D is perhaps TRBD2 (6 bases). Germline values: CDR1 SEHNR, CDR2 FQNEAQ (reference sequence). This CDR3 has 15 residues. The V end was cut by 5 bases, the J end by 1 base, with 13 bases between. The CDR3: CASSAQLARTDTQYF. The CDR3 DNA sequence: TGTGCCAGCAGCGCCCAACTAGCCCGCACAGATACGCAGTATTTT.

This clonotype appeared a few times. The V call is TRBV20-1, the J call TRBJ2-7; 11 nucleotides line up with TRBD2. CDR1 is DFQATT and CDR2 is SNEGSKA in the germline V gene (reference sequence). After removal of 5 bases from V and 11 bases from J, the junction contained 11 bases not matched to a gene. This CDR3 spans 13 amino acids. CDR3 sequence reads: CSAGGLAVGMEYF. The CDR3 DNA reads as TGCAGTGCTGGGGGACTAGCGGTCGGGATGGAGTACTTC.

The table lists this clonotype with many counts. This chain uses TRBV28 with TRBJ2-7; weak D call: TRBD1 (5 bases). The germline CDR1 and CDR2 sequences are MDHEN and SYDVKM. V was clipped by 3 bases and J by 3 bases, with 6 bases between them. This CDR3 region has 12 residues. The CDR3 region has the DNA TGTGCCAGCAGTTTCCAGGGCTACGAGCAGTACTTC. Translation gives CASSFQGYEQYF.

The V call is TRBV12-5, the J call TRBJ1-5; a possible D gene is TRBD1 (6 bases). CDR1 is LGHNT and CDR2 is FRNRAP in the germline V gene. The CDR3 length is 13 residues. The V gene lost 7 bases and the J gene lost 5 bases, with 12 bases spanning the gap. The CDR3 coding sequence is TGTGCTAGTGTTAAGGGGGGGTATCAGCCCCAGCATTTT. This translates into CASVKGGYQPQHF.

This chain links TRBV20-1 with TRBJ2-7; TRBD2 matches 7 bases. Germline CDR1 and CDR2: DFQATT and SNEGSKA (reference sequence). CDR3 length: 13 amino acids. Losses at the gene ends were 0 bases for V and 2 bases for J; bases not matched to a gene: 1. CDR3 sequence: CSARDLAAYEQYF. CDR3 bases: TGCAGTGCTAGAGACCTAGCGGCCTACGAGCAGTACTTC.

DNA of the CDR3: TGTGCCAGCAGGACAGGGAACATTCAGTACTTC. It codes for CASRTGNIQYF. The chain carries TRBV28 and TRBJ2-4; the match to TRBD1 covers 7 bases. The CDR3 length is 11 residues. The germline CDR1 and CDR2 sequences are MDHEN and SYDVKM. The trim removed 6 bases at V and 7 bases at J, leaving 0 bases unmatched.

The V and J genes are TRBV12-3 or TRBV12-4 and TRBJ2-7; D not resolved. CDR3 length: 13 amino acids. V lost 6 bases and J 1 base, leaving 10 bases between the germline ends. As DNA, the CDR3 is TGTGCCAGCAGCTTCGGTTTTTCCTACGAGCAGTACTTC. It translates to CASSFGFSYEQYF.